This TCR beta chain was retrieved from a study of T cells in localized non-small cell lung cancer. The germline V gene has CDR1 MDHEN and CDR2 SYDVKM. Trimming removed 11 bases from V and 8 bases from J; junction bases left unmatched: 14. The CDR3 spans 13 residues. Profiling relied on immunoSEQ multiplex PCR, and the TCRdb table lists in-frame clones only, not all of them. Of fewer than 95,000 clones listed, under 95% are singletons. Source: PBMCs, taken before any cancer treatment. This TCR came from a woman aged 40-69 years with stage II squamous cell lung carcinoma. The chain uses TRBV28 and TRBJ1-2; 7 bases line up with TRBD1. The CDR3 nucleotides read TGTGCCTCCCGCGGCAGGGTCAGGGGGGGCTACACCTTC. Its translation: CASRGRVRGGYTF.